Reported below is one T cell receptor beta chain. The source of the sample is a study of blood T cell repertoires in COVID-19. At the level of the study: The study drew acute and convalescent COVID-19 samples from the United States, Italy and Spain.

The participants were between roughly 18 and 100 years old and came from under 25 US areas. Participants reported their clinical history, and cohort assignment relied on those reports. Germline-derived CDR1 and CDR2 are KGHSH and LQKENI. The V and J ends lost 1 base and 4 bases respectively, with 13 bases between them. This CDR3 is built from 15 residues. Original processing notes: From reference gene primer amplification, estimates of nucleated cell counts were derived. Method: immunoSEQ multiplex PCR; TCRdb's copy keeps in-frame clones and lacks some. V and J calls and clone size are those listed in that table; D and trimming were worked out from the DNA. The repertoire holds approximately 150,000 clones, over 70% seen once, with 5.6% in the top ten.

Sequenced material: PBMCs or T cells enriched from blood (not recorded which). This sequence originates from a woman between 40 and 55 years old with acute COVID-19. This chain connects TRBV18 to TRBJ1-2, with no clear D. Written as DNA, the CDR3 is TGTGCCAGCTCACCACAGGTTGGGGAGATCTATGGCTACACCTTC. As protein: CASSPQVGEIYGYTF.